This T cell receptor (beta chain) originates from a study of T cell responses to AZD1222 COVID-19 vaccine. Study-level information: Second-dose recipients at about 4 or about 12 weeks were treated as one pooled group.

Study-level points and caveats: The peak T cell response came first, and repertoires were sampled only after it.

About this clone itself: The target antigen is unknown.

This CDR3 has 15 residues. Germline CDR1 LGHDT, CDR2 YNNKEL (reference sequence). V lost 0 bases, J lost 2 bases, and 8 bases lay in between. Only in-frame clones appear in the TCRdb table, and some are missing; sequencing was by immunoSEQ multiplex PCR. The data contain 100,000 to 150,000 clones, 90% of them singletons. Sequenced material: peripheral blood, taken on day 0 of AZD1222 vaccination. This chain links TRBV3-1 (or the pseudogene TRBV3-2) with TRBJ1-5; unclear D gene. This clonotype was obtained from an adult in good health. CDR3 residues: CASSQDQWGNQPQHF. CDR3 DNA: TGTGCCAGCAGCCAAGACCAATGGGGCAATCAGCCCCAGCATTTT.